Sequencing of this T cell receptor (beta chain) was carried out in a study of OX40 agonist ivuxolimab in advanced cancers. TCRdb keeps only in-frame clones here, not all; method: immunoSEQ multiplex PCR. The table shows around 76,000 clones, with approximately 90% occurring only once. In this sample, this clone turned up once. The germline V gene has CDR1 SGHTS and CDR2 YDEGEE. The V gene end was trimmed by 0 bases and the J gene end by 0 bases; junction bases not matched to a gene: 4. CDR3 length: 17 residues. This rearrangement joins TRBV5-8 to TRBJ2-3; 10 nucleotides line up with TRBD2. The receptor's source is an adult with an advanced solid tumor such as melanoma, head and neck, liver or kidney cancer. The sample was CD4+ or CD8+ T cells sorted from blood, taken in a trial of the OX40 agonist ivuxolimab. The CDR3 nucleotides are TGTGCCAGCAGCTTGGAACTAGCGGGGATTAGCACAGATACGCAGTATTTT. Encoded protein: CASSLELAGISTDTQYF.